The source of this TCR beta chain is a study of identical twins (dated by TCRdb to about 2016). In the study overall: To test whether fetal clonotypes persist, this study deep-sequenced TCR alpha and beta repertoires from monozygotic twins, from unrelated adults of various ages, and from cord blood. To rule out contamination, the twin experiments were replicated at different times with different library preparation protocols.

The library was generated by 5' RACE. Sequencing was performed on an Illumina HiSeq 2000. Template switching introduced a universal primer binding site; the final cDNA contained a unique molecular identifier, enabling accurate counting of TCR cDNA molecules. Specific primers in the conserved constant-segment region were used to synthesize first-strand cDNA for TCR alpha and beta chains. To control for contamination, each cDNA library was double barcoded with a SMART-Mk sample barcode plus Illumina barcodes. TruSeq adapter sequences, together with Illumina sample barcodes, were added in two successive PCR steps. The Illumina HiSeq platform was used with custom primers to sequence TCR alpha and beta cDNA libraries. The published analysis was carried out like this. MiGEC processed the raw reads to extract unique molecular identifiers, while MiXCR was used to determine the CDR3 positions. For each individual, recombination models were inferred using an EM algorithm with the repgenHMM and IGoR tools. Shared clonotypes were analyzed with the tcR package in R, and sharing was normalized by the product of cloneset sizes. To study raw recombination without the effects of thymic and clonal selection, out-of-frame nonproductive sequences were analyzed. TCRdb passed the public sequencing reads through fastp at Q25 and MiXCR, retaining productive beta sequences. Under each unique CDR3 protein, matching rows form one entry showing the most common genes and DNA. TCRdb, not the original authors, processed these V and J calls. The sample contains just under 650,000 distinct CDR3 sequences, under 8.5% of them found a single time. The top ten constitute 1.6% of the sample.

Only healthy Caucasian donors were included. The twin cohort consisted of three pairs of female monozygotic twins, all aged roughly 18 to 30 years. RNA for TCR libraries was isolated from peripheral blood mononuclear cells. This clonotype came up many times. Its cognate antigen has yet to be identified. No base-level quality is on record; no much larger clone is a single base apart. The paper as a whole reports these results and caveats: Conclusions relied on cross-sectional statistical analysis, since the same donors could not be followed over many years. Zero-insertion analyses could be partly confounded by invariant T cells such as MAIT and iNKT, though diverse VJ usage argued against such confounding for most clonotypes. In beta out-of-frame sequences, excess twin sharing was weaker, because having fewer shared sequences lowered the signal-to-noise ratio. Abundant cord blood beta clonotypes carried fewer insertions; young adult naive repertoires showed a weaker similar trend, while memory repertoires showed none. Compared with coincidental sharing between unrelated individuals, an excess of low generation-probability sequences was observed among out-of-frame TCR alpha sequences shared between twins. In monozygotic twins, out-of-frame TCR alpha sharing was systematically underestimated by recombination models, although the models agreed with sharing between unrelated individuals.

After removal of 7 bases from V and 0 bases from J, the junction retains 4 bases not matched to a gene. The CDR3 holds 14 amino acids from the cysteine to the phenylalanine. Of all the DNA, just the CDR3 is kept, 42 bases in frame from base 1. The same sample was also used in a study of yellow fever vaccine responses in identical twins. The other study reports the following: According to the authors, the vaccine-induced T cell response in identical twins seemed to be partly convergent and partly specific to each individual. Focusing on identical twins, the study followed the T cell clones that responded to the vaccine, and did so with precision.

The chain is made from TRBV12-3 or TRBV12-4 and TRBJ2-3; 7 central nucleotides agree with TRBD2. The TCR was taken from a woman aged 18-29 years in good health. What was sequenced was PBMCs. This receptor carries the CDR3 CASIAGLSTDTQYF. The bases are TGTGCCAGCATAGCGGGTCTTAGCACAGATACGCAGTATTTT.